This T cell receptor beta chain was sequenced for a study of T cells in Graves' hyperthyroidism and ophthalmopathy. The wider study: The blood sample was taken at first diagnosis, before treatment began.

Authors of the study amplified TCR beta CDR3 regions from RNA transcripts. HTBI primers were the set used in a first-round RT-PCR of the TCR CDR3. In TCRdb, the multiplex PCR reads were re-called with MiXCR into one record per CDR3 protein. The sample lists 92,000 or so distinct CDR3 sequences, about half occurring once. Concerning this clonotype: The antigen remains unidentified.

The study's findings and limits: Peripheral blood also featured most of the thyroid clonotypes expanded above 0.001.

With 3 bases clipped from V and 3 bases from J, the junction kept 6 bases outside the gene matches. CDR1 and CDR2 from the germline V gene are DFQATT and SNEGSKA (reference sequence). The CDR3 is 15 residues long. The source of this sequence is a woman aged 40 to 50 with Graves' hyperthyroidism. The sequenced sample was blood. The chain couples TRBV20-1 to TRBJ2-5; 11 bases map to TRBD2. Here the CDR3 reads CSARTSGALKETQYF. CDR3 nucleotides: TGCAGTGCTAGGACTAGCGGGGCATTGAAAGAGACCCAGTACTTC.